These T cell receptor beta chains were read from a single sample in a study of OX40 agonist ivuxolimab in advanced cancers. Assay: immunoSEQ multiplex PCR; the TCRdb copy retains only in-frame clones and omits some. The table records approximately 70,000 clones, 88% of them present only once. The material sequenced was CD4+ or CD8+ T cells sorted from blood, taken in a trial of the OX40 agonist ivuxolimab. The source is an adult with an advanced solid tumor such as melanoma, head and neck, liver or kidney cancer. Both conserved end residues are trimmed from each CDR3. D genes are given only for firm matches. Clone sizes are given selectively: once, few, many, or a class where the clone is expanded.

CDR3 protein: ASSTTGHTEAF; D gene: NA; V gene: TRBV6-5; J gene: TRBJ1-1; clone size: NA
CDR3 protein: ASSLAGLAGEYGYT; D gene: NA; V gene: TRBV5-1; J gene: TRBJ1-2; clone size: NA
CDR3 protein: ASSDRTGGYNEQF; D gene: TRBD1; V gene: TRBV2; J gene: TRBJ2-1; clone size: NA
CDR3 protein: ASFRTGRSGNTIY; D gene: TRBD1; V gene: TRBV6-1; J gene: TRBJ1-3; clone size: NA
CDR3 protein: ASSSAYRDRPVETQY; D gene: TRBD1; V gene: TRBV5-1; J gene: TRBJ2-5; clone size: once
CDR3 protein: AISDRDRGNGYT; D gene: TRBD1; V gene: TRBV10-3; J gene: TRBJ1-2; clone size: medium-sized
CDR3 protein: ASSFRGGNEKLF; D gene: NA; V gene: TRBV7-2; J gene: TRBJ1-4; clone size: NA
CDR3 protein: ASSLEGSQNIQY; D gene: NA; V gene: TRBV5-1; J gene: TRBJ2-4; clone size: NA
CDR3 protein: TGSRDLGNTEAF; D gene: NA; V gene: TRBV29-1; J gene: TRBJ1-1; clone size: NA
CDR3 protein: AISGREGGTEAF; D gene: NA; V gene: TRBV10-3; J gene: TRBJ1-1; clone size: NA
CDR3 protein: ATSRGKGADNEQF; D gene: TRBD1; V gene: TRBV15; J gene: TRBJ2-1; clone size: NA
CDR3 protein: ASSLGGQWREQF; D gene: NA; V gene: TRBV5-6; J gene: TRBJ2-1; clone size: NA
CDR3 protein: ASSLMPGVRHYGYT; D gene: NA; V gene: TRBV18; J gene: TRBJ1-2; clone size: NA
CDR3 protein: ASSFLPPRRDRGYEQY; D gene: TRBD1; V gene: TRBV27; J gene: TRBJ2-7; clone size: NA
CDR3 protein: ASSAPTSGSLHEQY; D gene: TRBD2; V gene: TRBV28; J gene: TRBJ2-7; clone size: NA
CDR3 protein: ASTPLGQGSNYGYT; D gene: NA; V gene: TRBV19; J gene: TRBJ1-2; clone size: once
CDR3 protein: ASSYWAGETGELF; D gene: NA; V gene: TRBV6-5; J gene: TRBJ2-2; clone size: NA
CDR3 protein: ASSLTSGLAGQETQY; D gene: TRBD2; V gene: TRBV28; J gene: TRBJ2-5; clone size: NA
CDR3 protein: ASSVGPVYNEQF; D gene: NA; V gene: TRBV9; J gene: TRBJ2-1; clone size: once
CDR3 protein: ASSQSEDRGSNQPQH; D gene: TRBD1; V gene: TRBV23-1; J gene: TRBJ1-5; clone size: NA
CDR3 protein: ASSLRANLGLNEQF; D gene: NA; V gene: TRBV7-3; J gene: TRBJ2-1; clone size: NA
CDR3 protein: ASTNFYEQY; D gene: NA; V gene: TRBV2; J gene: TRBJ2-7; clone size: few
CDR3 protein: ASSLLWTGNNQPQH; D gene: TRBD1; V gene: TRBV11-3; J gene: TRBJ1-5; clone size: NA
CDR3 protein: ASSYSRDRHYGYT; D gene: NA; V gene: TRBV6-5; J gene: TRBJ1-2; clone size: NA
CDR3 protein: ASPLDSYEQY; D gene: NA; V gene: TRBV21-1; J gene: TRBJ2-7; clone size: NA
CDR3 protein: ASGWGRGTDTQY; D gene: TRBD2; V gene: TRBV28; J gene: TRBJ2-3; clone size: NA
CDR3 protein: ASSDGLNTEAF; D gene: NA; V gene: TRBV6-1; J gene: TRBJ1-1; clone size: NA
CDR3 protein: ASGLAGGRGETQY; D gene: TRBD2; V gene: TRBV28; J gene: TRBJ2-5; clone size: NA
CDR3 protein: ASSPMDDQPQH; D gene: NA; V gene: TRBV18; J gene: TRBJ1-5; clone size: NA
CDR3 protein: ASSGRSYEQY; D gene: NA; V gene: TRBV7-2; J gene: TRBJ2-7; clone size: NA
CDR3 protein: ASSRTGYGGELF; D gene: TRBD1; V gene: TRBV2; J gene: TRBJ2-2; clone size: NA
CDR3 protein: ASSLVGGEETQY; D gene: NA; V gene: TRBV5-1; J gene: TRBJ2-5; clone size: NA
CDR3 protein: ASSSFSGGSTDTQY; D gene: TRBD2; V gene: TRBV5-1; J gene: TRBJ2-3; clone size: NA
CDR3 protein: ASLIRAGTGSYNEQF; D gene: TRBD1; V gene: TRBV27; J gene: TRBJ2-1; clone size: few
CDR3 protein: ASSPGGGNYGYT; D gene: NA; V gene: TRBV7-2; J gene: TRBJ1-2; clone size: NA
CDR3 protein: ASSQDWGTGEETQY; D gene: TRBD1; V gene: TRBV4-3; J gene: TRBJ2-5; clone size: NA
CDR3 protein: ASSEPGSRGSPLH; D gene: NA; V gene: TRBV10-1; J gene: TRBJ1-6; clone size: NA
CDR3 protein: ASSQPGTEAKQQY; D gene: NA; V gene: TRBV4-1; J gene: TRBJ2-7; clone size: NA
CDR3 protein: ASSALWDYQPSSTDTQY; D gene: TRBD2; V gene: TRBV9; J gene: TRBJ2-3; clone size: NA
CDR3 protein: ASSYPGGTGELF; D gene: NA; V gene: TRBV28; J gene: TRBJ2-2; clone size: NA
CDR3 protein: AWSYNYEQY; D gene: NA; V gene: TRBV30; J gene: TRBJ2-7; clone size: NA
CDR3 protein: ASSTNEKLF; D gene: NA; V gene: TRBV19; J gene: TRBJ1-4; clone size: NA
CDR3 protein: ASSVDSHTGELF; D gene: NA; V gene: TRBV9; J gene: TRBJ2-2; clone size: NA
CDR3 protein: ASLGLDSYNEQF; D gene: TRBD2; V gene: TRBV25-1; J gene: TRBJ2-1; clone size: NA
CDR3 protein: ASSPSLDRAAKLF; D gene: TRBD1; V gene: TRBV6-5; J gene: TRBJ1-4; clone size: NA
CDR3 protein: ASSRLQGTWVNTEAF; D gene: NA; V gene: TRBV19; J gene: TRBJ1-1; clone size: once
CDR3 protein: AWSGEDERLPLH; D gene: NA; V gene: TRBV30; J gene: TRBJ1-6; clone size: NA
CDR3 protein: ASSDRQGGNQPQH; D gene: TRBD1; V gene: TRBV6-6; J gene: TRBJ1-5; clone size: NA
CDR3 protein: ASSYSAGVGTEAF; D gene: NA; V gene: TRBV6-5; J gene: TRBJ1-1; clone size: NA
CDR3 protein: AISAEWGAGTEAF; D gene: NA; V gene: TRBV10-3; J gene: TRBJ1-1; clone size: NA
CDR3 protein: ASSQVGRGPAKNIQY; D gene: NA; V gene: TRBV4-1; J gene: TRBJ2-4; clone size: NA
CDR3 protein: ASSIDRPGGETQY; D gene: TRBD1; V gene: TRBV19; J gene: TRBJ2-5; clone size: NA
CDR3 protein: ASSLFPPGQTNTGELF; D gene: TRBD1; V gene: TRBV7-2; J gene: TRBJ2-2; clone size: NA
CDR3 protein: ARSLLAVDEKLF; D gene: NA; V gene: TRBV5-3; J gene: TRBJ1-4; clone size: NA